This is a list of T cell receptor beta chains from one sample in a study of post-analysis software for immune sequencing data. TCRdb reprocessed the PCR reads via MiXCR and lists one record per CDR3 protein. This table has 650,000 to 900,000 distinct CDR3 sequences, under 60% appearing once. The sample taken for sequencing was blood. These receptors all come from a girl between 10 and 17 years old with multiple sclerosis. CDR3s leave out the opening cysteine and the closing phenylalanine or tryptophan.

TRBV24-1 | ATSDDGTESSNEKLF
TRBV7-9 | ASSLAVAGYKF
TRBV4-1 | ASSPEDGTEQF
TRBV6-5 | ASSYSASSGELF
TRBV20-1 | SARDWREFPYNEQF
TRBV20-1 | SARMRLAGYEQF
TRBV5-1 | ASSLNPGSSGNTIY
TRBV10-3 | AISSPETSGSRNEQF
TRBV27 | ASTALGLAGYEQY
TRBV12-3/TRBV12-4 | ASTMDVRYGYT
TRBV7-9 | ASSQLHTDTQY
TRBV27 | ASSTRTDRYSYEQY
TRBV12-3/TRBV12-4 | ASSFRAGGRTGELF
TRBV12-3/TRBV12-4 | TSSLIAGRTDTQY
TRBV24-1 | ATSDPSEGRGETQY
TRBV20-1 | SAHLWTSGRLNEQF
TRBV24-1 | ATSGDRATDYGYT
TRBV15 | ATAVGGTDTQY
TRBV7-9 | ASSYGQSSSYNEQF
TRBV14 | TSPGLAAETQY
TRBV10-3 | AIRGTSGKETQY
TRBV7-8 | ATLDSEGANVLT
TRBV20-1 | SARTGTPATQY
TRBV6-1 | ASSESAGSPPDTQY
TRBV4-2 | ANSQDGDNEQF
TRBV28 | ASSPIFGQTNTEAF
TRBV7-9 | ASSPAGLTETQY
TRBV7-9 | ASSVHAYEQY
TRBV4-2 | ASSQDRFSGRGQETQY
TRBV12-3/TRBV12-4 | ASSSSRNTEAF
TRBV13 | ASSPMTSGRRGEQY
TRBV7-6 | ASSFKNPGSRDEQF
TRBV6-1 | ASSGDTTPGAQH
TRBV29-1 | SVEQGILRNEQF
TRBV7-9 | ASSFPGRGREQY
TRBV11-2 | ASSLGEILGSYEQY
TRBV7-2 | ARSLVTGGETQY
TRBV9 | ASSAGWGTDTQY
TRBV12-3/TRBV12-4 | ASSLRDTINQPQH